These T cell receptor beta chains were read from a single sample in a study of cytomegalovirus exposure and HLA in healthy donors. Libraries were prepared by immunoSEQ multiplex PCR; TCRdb keeps only in-frame clonotypes and omits some of them. This table holds under 110,000 clones, roughly 71% found once. Sequenced material: PBMCs. All receptors derive from a male donor in good health and CMV-seropositive. CDR3s include the opening cysteine and the closing phenylalanine or tryptophan. The D gene is left open where the match is weak. Clone size is given for some rows only: seen once, a few or many times, or a class if the clone is expanded.

V gene: TRBV2; J gene: TRBJ2-3; D gene: .; clone size: .; CDR3 DNA: TGTGCCAGCATCCTCAGGGAGCGGGCCACGCAGTATTTT; CDR3 protein: CASILRERATQYF
V gene: TRBV6-5; J gene: TRBJ1-1; D gene: TRBD1; clone size: once; CDR3 DNA: TGTGCCAGCAGAAAGACAGGGGCCACTGAAGCTTTCTTT; CDR3 protein: CASRKTGATEAFF
V gene: TRBV7-2; J gene: TRBJ1-3; D gene: TRBD1; clone size: .; CDR3 DNA: TGTGCCAGCAGCTTAGGGGGACAGGGTCTGGTCGGAAACACCATATATTTT; CDR3 protein: CASSLGGQGLVGNTIYF
V gene: TRBV5-1; J gene: TRBJ2-5; D gene: .; clone size: .; CDR3 DNA: TGCGCCAGCAGCTTGTCGGACAGAGAGACCCAGTACTTC; CDR3 protein: CASSLSDRETQYF
V gene: TRBV5-6; J gene: TRBJ1-3; D gene: TRBD1; clone size: .; CDR3 DNA: TGTGCCAGCAGCCCGGACAGGAGCTCTGGAAACACCATATATTTT; CDR3 protein: CASSPDRSSGNTIYF
V gene: TRBV4-3; J gene: TRBJ2-3; D gene: TRBD2; clone size: .; CDR3 DNA: TGCGCCAGCAGCCCCTCCTTAGCGGGAGGAACAGATACGCAGTATTTT; CDR3 protein: CASSPSLAGGTDTQYF
V gene: TRBV7-9; J gene: TRBJ1-1; D gene: .; clone size: .; CDR3 DNA: TGTGCCAGCAGTTCGGGCAGGGAGGGTACTGAAGCTTTCTTT; CDR3 protein: CASSSGREGTEAFF
V gene: TRBV2; J gene: TRBJ2-2; D gene: .; clone size: .; CDR3 DNA: TGTGCCAGCAGTTGGGACTTGAGGAACACCGGGGAGCTGTTTTTT; CDR3 protein: CASSWDLRNTGELFF
V gene: TRBV5-1; J gene: TRBJ2-5; D gene: .; clone size: .; CDR3 DNA: TGCGCCAGCAGCTTGGTGGCGGCAGTCCAAGAGACCCAGTACTTC; CDR3 protein: CASSLVAAVQETQYF
V gene: TRBV6-5; J gene: TRBJ2-1; D gene: .; clone size: .; CDR3 DNA: TGTGCCAGCAGGAAACTAGAGACCTACAATGAGCAGTTCTTC; CDR3 protein: CASRKLETYNEQFF
V gene: TRBV5-1; J gene: TRBJ2-3; D gene: TRBD2; clone size: .; CDR3 DNA: TGCGCCAGCAGCCCCTTCGGGGGAGGGAGCACAGATACGCAGTATTTT; CDR3 protein: CASSPFGGGSTDTQYF
V gene: TRBV6-1; J gene: TRBJ2-7; D gene: .; clone size: .; CDR3 DNA: TGTGCCAGCAGTGAAGTTGGTGGCGGCTACGAGCAGTACTTC; CDR3 protein: CASSEVGGGYEQYF
V gene: TRBV11-3; J gene: TRBJ2-6; D gene: .; clone size: .; CDR3 DNA: TGTGCCAGCAGCCTCGGGGGAAGCTACTCTGGGGCCAACGTCCTGACTTTC; CDR3 protein: CASSLGGSYSGANVLTF
V gene: TRBV6-5; J gene: TRBJ2-7; D gene: .; clone size: once; CDR3 DNA: TGTGCCAGCAGTTACCTCGACAGAACTCCTCTCGAGCAGTACTTC; CDR3 protein: CASSYLDRTPLEQYF
V gene: TRBV25-1; J gene: TRBJ1-5; D gene: .; clone size: .; CDR3 DNA: TGTGCCAGCAGTGGAAACACAGGGCGCAATCAGCCCCAGCATTTT; CDR3 protein: CASSGNTGRNQPQHF
V gene: TRBV4-3; J gene: TRBJ1-3; D gene: TRBD1; clone size: .; CDR3 DNA: TGCGCCAGCAGCGATACAGGGGGAGGAAACACCATATATTTT; CDR3 protein: CASSDTGGGNTIYF
V gene: TRBV5-1; J gene: TRBJ2-3; D gene: TRBD1; clone size: .; CDR3 DNA: TGCGCCAGCAGCCCTTACCGGGACAGGGGCACAGATACGCAGTATTTT; CDR3 protein: CASSPYRDRGTDTQYF
V gene: TRBV27; J gene: TRBJ1-4; D gene: .; clone size: few; CDR3 DNA: TGTGCCAGCAGTGCCCGACAGGCGTCTAATGAAAAACTGTTTTTT; CDR3 protein: CASSARQASNEKLFF
V gene: TRBV25-1; J gene: TRBJ1-5; D gene: .; clone size: .; CDR3 DNA: TGTGCCAGCTGGATGCGAGACAGCGGCAATCAGCCCCAGCATTTT; CDR3 protein: CASWMRDSGNQPQHF
V gene: TRBV4-1; J gene: TRBJ1-1; D gene: TRBD1; clone size: .; CDR3 DNA: TGCGCCAGCAGCCGGGACAGGGTGACCACTGAAGCTTTCTTT; CDR3 protein: CASSRDRVTTEAFF
V gene: TRBV6-6; J gene: TRBJ2-5; D gene: TRBD1; clone size: .; CDR3 DNA: TGTGCCAGCAACGACAGGGGACCCGAGACCCAGTACTTC; CDR3 protein: CASNDRGPETQYF
V gene: TRBV7-9; J gene: TRBJ2-3; D gene: .; clone size: .; CDR3 DNA: TGTGCCAGCAGCGCCCAGACAGGACAGCAGTATTTT; CDR3 protein: CASSAQTGQQYF
V gene: TRBV28; J gene: TRBJ2-2; D gene: .; clone size: .; CDR3 DNA: TGTGCCAGCCTCCCCGCGGCGAAGCTTAGGGTGGGGGGCGGGGAGCTGTTTTTT; CDR3 protein: CASLPAAKLRVGGGELFF
V gene: TRBV5-1; J gene: TRBJ2-7; D gene: TRBD2; clone size: few; CDR3 DNA: TGCGCCAGCAGCTTGGAACTAGCGGGGTCCTACGAGCAGTACTTC; CDR3 protein: CASSLELAGSYEQYF
V gene: TRBV7-6; J gene: TRBJ2-1; D gene: TRBD2; clone size: .; CDR3 DNA: TGTGCCAGCAGCTTAAGGACTAGCGGGAGCTCCTACAATGAGCAGTTCTTC; CDR3 protein: CASSLRTSGSSYNEQFF
V gene: TRBV5-1; J gene: TRBJ2-6; D gene: .; clone size: .; CDR3 DNA: TGCGCCAGCAGCTCAACCCTTGCGGGGGCCAACGTCCTGACTTTC; CDR3 protein: CASSSTLAGANVLTF